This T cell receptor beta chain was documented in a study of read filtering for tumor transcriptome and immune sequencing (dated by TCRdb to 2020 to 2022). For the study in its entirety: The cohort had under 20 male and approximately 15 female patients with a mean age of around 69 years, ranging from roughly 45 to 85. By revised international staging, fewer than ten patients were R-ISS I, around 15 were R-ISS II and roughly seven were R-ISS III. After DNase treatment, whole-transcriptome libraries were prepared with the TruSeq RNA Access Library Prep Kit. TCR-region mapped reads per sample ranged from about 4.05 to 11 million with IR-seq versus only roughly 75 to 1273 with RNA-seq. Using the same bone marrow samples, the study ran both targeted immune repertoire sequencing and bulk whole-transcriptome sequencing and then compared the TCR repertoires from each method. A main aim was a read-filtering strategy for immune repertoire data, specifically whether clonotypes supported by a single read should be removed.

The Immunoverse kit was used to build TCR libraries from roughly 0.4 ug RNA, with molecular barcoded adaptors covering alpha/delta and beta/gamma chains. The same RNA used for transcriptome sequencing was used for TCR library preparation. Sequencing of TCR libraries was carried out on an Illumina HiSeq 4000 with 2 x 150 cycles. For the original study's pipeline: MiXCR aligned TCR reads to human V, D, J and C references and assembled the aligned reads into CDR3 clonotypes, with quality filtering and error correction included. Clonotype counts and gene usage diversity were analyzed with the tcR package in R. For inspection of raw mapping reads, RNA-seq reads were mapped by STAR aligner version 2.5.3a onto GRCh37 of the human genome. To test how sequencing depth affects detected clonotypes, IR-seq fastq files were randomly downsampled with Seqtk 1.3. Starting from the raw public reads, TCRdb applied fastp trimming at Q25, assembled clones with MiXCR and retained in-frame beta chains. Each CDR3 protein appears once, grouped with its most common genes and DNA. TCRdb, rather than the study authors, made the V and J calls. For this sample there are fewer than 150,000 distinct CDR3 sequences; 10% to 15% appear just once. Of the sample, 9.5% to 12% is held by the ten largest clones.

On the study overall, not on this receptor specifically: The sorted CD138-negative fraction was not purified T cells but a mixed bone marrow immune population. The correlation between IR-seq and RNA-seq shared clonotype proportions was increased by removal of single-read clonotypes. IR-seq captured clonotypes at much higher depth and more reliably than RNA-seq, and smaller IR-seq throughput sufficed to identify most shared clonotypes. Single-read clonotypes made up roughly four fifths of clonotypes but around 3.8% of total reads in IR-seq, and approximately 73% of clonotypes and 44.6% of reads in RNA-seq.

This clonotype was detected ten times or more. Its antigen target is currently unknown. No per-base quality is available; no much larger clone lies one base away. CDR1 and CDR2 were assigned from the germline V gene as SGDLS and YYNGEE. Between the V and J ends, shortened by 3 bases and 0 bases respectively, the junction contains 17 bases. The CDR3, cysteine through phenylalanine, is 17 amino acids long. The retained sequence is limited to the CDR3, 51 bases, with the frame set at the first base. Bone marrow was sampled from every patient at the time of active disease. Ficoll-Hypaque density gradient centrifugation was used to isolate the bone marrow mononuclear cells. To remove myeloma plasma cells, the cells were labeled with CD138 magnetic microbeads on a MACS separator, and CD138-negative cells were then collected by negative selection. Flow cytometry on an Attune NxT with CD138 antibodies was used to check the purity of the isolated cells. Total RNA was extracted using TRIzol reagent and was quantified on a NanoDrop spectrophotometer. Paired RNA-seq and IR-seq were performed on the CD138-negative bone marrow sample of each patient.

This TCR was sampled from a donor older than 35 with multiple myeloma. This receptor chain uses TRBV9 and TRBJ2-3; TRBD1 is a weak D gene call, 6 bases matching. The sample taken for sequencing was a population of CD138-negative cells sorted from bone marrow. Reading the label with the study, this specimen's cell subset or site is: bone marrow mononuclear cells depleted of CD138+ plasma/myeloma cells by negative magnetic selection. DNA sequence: TGTGCCAGCAGCGCCAAGCGATCGACAGGTAGCACAGATACGCAGTATTTT. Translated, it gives CASSAKRSTGSTDTQYF.